Listed below are T cell receptor beta chains from one sample, sequenced in a study of blood T cell repertoires in COVID-19. Here immunoSEQ multiplex PCR was the method, and the copy in TCRdb shows in-frame clones only, minus some. The sample consists of some 150,000 clones, around four fifths of them appearing once. Sequencing was carried out using peripheral blood. These receptors all stem from a human donor in a cohort sampled during active COVID-19. Each CDR3 is given with its conserved first and last residue.

TRBV21-1 | CASSKDSSDSPLHF
TRBV6-1 | CASSEPGLATWGTGELFF
TRBV18 | CASPGLAGDETQYF
TRBV5-4 | CASSSSLGGGYNEQFF
TRBV20-1 | CSAYYFNEQFF
TRBV9 | CASSVAHREDRNTIYF
TRBV29-1 | CSVLGLAGEDTGELFF
TRBV6-2/TRBV6-3 | CASSYSLGGGYYNEQFF
TRBV6-5 | CASSRQDDSGNTIYF
TRBV4-2 | CASSQVGQGYGYTF
TRBV9 | CASSVGNRGAYGYTF
TRBV20-1 | CSASLDTQYF
TRBV19 | CASSITGTGSSPLHF
TRBV30 | CAPPPGHFSSYEQYF
TRBV28 | CASSFGGFGGTDTQYF
TRBV5-6 | CASSLGGGTALNIQYF
TRBV5-4 | CASSSSGSQQFF
TRBV6-2/TRBV6-3 | CASSYGQGQNTGELFF
TRBV6-5 | CASSQDRGQGNTIYF
TRBV6-2/TRBV6-3 | CASSYPLGGAGDTQYF
TRBV10-3 | CAISGANGLGGGYNEQFF
TRBV30 | CASTGGFAEAFF
TRBV6-6 | CASSRDGWESGYTF
TRBV15 | CATSNDQGIRADTQYF
TRBV27 | CASSQAVGSLAFF
TRBV7-2 | CASSLRGGDLNTGELFF
TRBV19 | CASNRGGNNNEQFF
TRBV6-6 | CASSYSGGPNNEQFF
TRBV7-8 | CASSQLNRRAKNIQYF
TRBV28 | CASSPSGVRYNSPLHF
TRBV28 | CASSRRGGETQYF
TRBV6-1 | CASSETGANTEAFF
TRBV3-1/TRBV3-2 | CASSRGQKLAEAFF
TRBV7-3 | CASSLTPGLAGGLGTDTQYF
TRBV7-3 | CASSREAGGHYEQYF
TRBV3-1/TRBV3-2 | CASSRPGLAANEQFF